This T cell receptor (beta chain) was found in a study of shared clonotypes between healthy human individuals (dated by TCRdb to the early 2020s). Regarding the research as a whole: The cohort comprised two women and three men aged 18 to 49 years. For each donor, CD4 naive and CD4 memory were each run on three plates, CD8 naive on two plates, and CD8 memory on one plate. To estimate repertoire size and how much clonotypes are shared between individuals, the study performed deep sequencing of blood TCR repertoires from five healthy adults. Different laboratories and diverse techniques were used to prepare libraries and sequence TCR repertoires, to increase sequencing depth and limit assay-specific biases. Each donor's leukapheresis produced roughly between roughly 0.85 and 10 billion PBMCs.

The donors were healthy, HIV-negative adults with no recently reported acute infections or vaccinations. Every donor was a Caucasian adult living in Nashville, Tennessee, USA. CD4+ T cells were enriched by magnetic negative selection, after which naive cells were positively selected on CD45RA and the negative fraction was taken as the memory subset. Blood was obtained by leukapheresis, after which PBMCs were separated by Ficoll-Histopaque density gradient centrifugation and cryopreserved in liquid nitrogen vapor phase. Analytical flow cytometry was used to check the purity and quantity of each magnetically sorted T cell population. Genomic DNA was isolated from each sorted fraction and quantified by UV absorbance on a Nanodrop 2000c. TCR CDR3 regions were amplified from genomic DNA by multiplex PCR using the deep immunoSEQ assay. For each cell subset, the extracted genomic DNA was distributed evenly across all wells of several immunoSEQ 96-well plates, and each plate served as one replicate. Each replicate PCR for sorted subsets received around 200 ng genomic DNA, equal to about 30,000 T cell genomes. Purified libraries were measured with a Qubit 3.0 fluorometer, size-checked on a Bioanalyzer 2100, and measured again with the KAPA Library Quantification kit. Every immunoSEQ 96-well plate was sequenced on a dedicated single-read 150-cycle Illumina NextSeq 550 flow cell. The authors' pipeline ran thus. Because the immunoSEQ output included only junctional sequences and no quality scores, the filtering could not be the same as the filtering used for full-length reads. Sequences were annotated with PyIR, a Python wrapper for IgBLAST v1.9, and V/J genes and CDR3 were assigned using IMGT germline references. Reads were removed for weak V/J assignments (E-value above 1e-6), missing CDR3, stop codons, out-of-frame junctions, or ambiguous translated residues. V3J clonotypes were defined by identical inferred V gene, J gene, and CDR3 amino acid sequence. Percentage overlap between repertoires was computed as shared unique clonotypes divided by the size of the smaller repertoire. Three approaches were used to assess repertoire richness: RTK rarefaction, the Chao1 estimator, and Recon v2.1 estimates of unobserved clonotypes. Generation probabilities for all TCRbeta clonotypes obtained by the gDNA method from a handful of donors were computed using OLGA. The source is immuneACCESS, and TCRdb retained only in-frame sequences with V and J called. Part of the clones is not carried over; for the studies checked, unresolved V genes explain less than half of this, and the remainder is unexplained. The V and J calls and clone size come from that table; D and trimming were worked out from the DNA. The sample contains some 1,600,000 clones, around 98% of them found a single time. The top ten hold less than 0.55% of the sample.

A remark on this clone: The clone's antigen remains unknown. No much larger clone is present one base from it, and per-base qualities are unavailable.

Beyond this particular receptor, the publication reports: Naive subsets generally had larger estimated clonotype richness than memory subsets did. Sampling was restricted to blood, and TCR repertoires in tissue are likely to differ from TCR repertoires in blood. Because the study included a small number of donors, the genetic and exposure-history diversity represented was limited. When several donors were compared, the shared fraction of clonotypes was about 5.2% for naive CD4, 3% to 4% for naive CD8, about 2.5% for memory CD4, and 0.3% to 0.5% for memory CD8. Rarefaction of sorted-subset datasets indicated incomplete sequencing despite the large sequencing depth. Clonotypes shared by all four sorted-subset donors showed higher generation probabilities than non-shared clonotypes. Pairwise subsampling led to the expectation that sequencing depth would affect the degree of clonotype sharing among donors.

V gives up 4 bases and J gives up 8 bases, and the segment between their germline ends measures 14 bases. CDR1 and CDR2 are drawn from the germline V gene (reference sequence): GTSNPN, SVGIG. The CDR3 contains 12 residues, cysteine and phenylalanine counted. Only CDR3 DNA is held: 36 bases, read in frame from base 1. Sequencing input: naive CD4+ T cells sorted from blood. The cell subset or site label on this specimen signifies: CD45RA+ positively selected. The chain is made from TRBV30 and TRBJ1-2; the D gene identity is not certain. The receptor comes from a young man in good health. CDR3 loop: CAWTIPPGGYTF. The base sequence is TGTGCCTGGACTATACCCCCGGGGGGCTACACCTTC.